These 23 T cell receptor beta chains originate from one sample sequenced in a study of shared clonotypes between healthy human individuals. TCRdb's table, derived via immunoSEQ multiplex PCR, lists solely in-frame clones and lacks some. The top ten hold 0.9% to 1.4% of the sample, which has just over 2,000,000 clones, around 96% seen once. The naive CD8 subset, CD45RO-negative cells positively selected for CCR7, excluded terminally differentiated effector memory CD45RA+ cells. Material for sequencing was naive CD8+ T cells sorted from blood. The receptor source for this set is a man between 18 and 35 years old in good health.

The V call is TRBV15, the J call TRBJ2-1, with 8 bases that match TRBD2. Germline V CDR1 and CDR2: LNHNV, YYDKDF (reference sequence). The J segment lost 5 bases and the V segment lost 0 bases, leaving 0 bases of the junction unmatched. There are 14 residues in the CDR3. CDR3 loop: CATSREAGDNEQFF. The CDR3 DNA reads TGTGCCACCAGCAGAGAAGCGGGAGACAATGAGCAGTTCTTC.

This chain's CDR3 is CASSTFAGAYEQYF. In DNA form, the CDR3 reads TGTGCCAGCAGTACTTTTGCGGGGGCCTACGAGCAGTACTTC. The genes are TRBV27 and TRBJ2-7, with 7 bases lining up with TRBD2. V shed 5 bases and J 2 bases; nucleotides not matched to a gene: 6. The CDR3 runs to 14 residues. Germline values: CDR1 MNHEY, CDR2 SMNVEV (reference sequence).

This chain joins TRBV27 and TRBJ2-7; D is ambiguous. The germline V gene has CDR1 MNHEY and CDR2 SMNVEV (reference sequence). The ends were cut back, 6 bases at V and 2 bases at J, with 17 bases in the middle. The CDR3 sequence is 15 residues long. CDR3 sequence reads: CASSPATSGAYEQYF. The CDR3 DNA follows: TGTGCCAGCAGCCCAGCAACTTCAGGCGCCTACGAGCAGTACTTC.

The J gene is TRBJ1-1, the V gene TRBV10-3; 7 bases agree with TRBD1. The CDR3 loop spans 14 amino acids. Germline trimming cut 7 bases from V and 0 bases from J; bases unmatched to any gene: 5. CDR1 and CDR2 from the germline V gene are ENHRY and SYGVKD. The CDR3 nucleotides read TGTGCCATCATTACGGGACAGATGAACACTGAAGCTTTCTTT. Its translation is CAIITGQMNTEAFF.

V is TRBV19 and J is TRBJ1-1; possible D gene TRBD1, 6 bases. Trimming stripped 7 bases from V and 0 bases from J, with 12 bases between. The CDR3 has 14 residues. The germline CDR1 and CDR2 sequences are LNHDA and SQIVND (reference sequence). CDR3 amino acids: CASIPGALNTEAFF. In DNA form, the CDR3 reads TGTGCCAGTATCCCGGGGGCTTTGAACACTGAAGCTTTCTTT.

Regarding this clone: Other DNA sequences in the same sample also yield this CDR3. The J gene is TRBJ2-3, the V gene TRBV6-5; D gene uncertain. CDR3 length equals 13 residues. V was cut by 1 base and J by 1 base, with 3 bases left in between. Germline V lookup: CDR1 MNHEY, CDR2 SVGAGI. CDR3 bases: TGTGCCAGCAGTTACTATGGCACAGATACGCAGTATTTT. Encoded protein: CASSYYGTDTQYF.

This chain's CDR3 is CASAEPGTGVVEQYF. For the CDR3, the DNA is TGTGCCTCCGCCGAACCCGGGACAGGTGTTGTAGAGCAGTACTTC. The chain links TRBV10-3 to TRBJ2-7; 8 bases are shared with TRBD1. Per the germline V gene, CDR1 is ENHRY and CDR2 is SYGVKD. This CDR3 contains 15 residues. Trimming cost V 11 bases and J 7 bases; bases outside gene matches: 19.

The genes are TRBV5-1 and TRBJ2-3; TRBD2 matches at 7 bases. The V and J ends lost 3 bases and 5 bases, in that order; junction bases with no gene match: 6. CDR1 and CDR2 (germline): SGHRS, YFSETQ. The CDR3 totals 14 residues. CDR3 sequence: CASSSGEGIDTQYF. DNA for the CDR3: TGCGCCAGCAGCTCGGGGGAGGGCATAGATACGCAGTATTTT.

The chain couples TRBV28 to TRBJ2-3; 8 bases align to TRBD2. The J segment lost 3 bases and the V segment lost 4 bases, leaving 12 bases of the junction unmatched. Germline-derived CDR1 and CDR2 are MDHEN and SYDVKM. CDR3 length: 17 residues. In nucleotides, the CDR3 is TGTGCCAGCAGTTCTCTAGGCGGACTAGCAGGGACAGATACGCAGTATTTT. Amino acids: CASSSLGGLAGTDTQYF.

This clone was counted a few times. The rearrangement links TRBV6-5 to TRBJ2-1; 7 bases are shared with TRBD1. Looked up from germline, CDR1 is MNHEY and CDR2 is SVGAGI. V dropped 9 bases and J dropped 6; count of bases not matched to a gene: 2. The CDR3 consists of 11 residues. The CDR3 protein is CASRDSNEQFF. The CDR3 nucleotides are TGTGCCAGTCGGGACAGCAATGAGCAGTTCTTC.

The chain joins TRBV10-2 to TRBJ2-2, with D hard to call. The CDR3 is 14 amino acids. Looked up from germline, CDR1 is WSHSY and CDR2 is SAAADI. Trimming pared 4 bases from V and 6 bases from J, leaving 12 bases between. The chain's CDR3 is CASSVSPTAGELFF. The CDR3 nucleotides read TGCGCCAGCAGTGTGAGCCCTACGGCCGGGGAGCTGTTTTTT.

The chain carries TRBV10-3 and TRBJ1-1, with 8 bases fitting TRBD1. In germline, CDR1 is ENHRY, CDR2 SYGVKD. The CDR3 covers 14 residues. Germline trimming cut 7 bases from V and 2 bases from J; bases unmatched to any gene: 6. The CDR3 is CAITETGANTEAFF. Here the CDR3 DNA reads TGTGCCATCACCGAGACAGGGGCCAACACTGAAGCTTTCTTT.

This chain links TRBV28 with TRBJ2-3; 12 positions match TRBD2. The CDR3 length is 14 residues. The V segment lost 6 bases and the J segment 7 bases; nucleotides outside the gene matches: 5. Germline assignment: CDR1 MDHEN and CDR2 SYDVKM. CDR3 sequence (DNA): TGTGCCAGCAGCCTAACTAGCGGGGGGAATACGCAGTATTTT. Its protein is CASSLTSGGNTQYF.

In nucleotides, the CDR3 is TGTGCCAGCAGCTTGGGGGAGGGTCGCACAGATACGCAGTATTTT. This sequence encodes CASSLGEGRTDTQYF. This chain joins TRBV5-6 and TRBJ2-3; 7 bases match TRBD2. Germline V CDR1 and CDR2: SGHDT, YYEEEE. There are 15 residues in the CDR3. V shed 0 bases and J 1 base; nucleotides not matched to a gene: 2.

J is TRBJ2-2 and V is TRBV9; maybe TRBD1 (5 bases). The CDR3 totals 16 residues. Germline assignment: CDR1 SGDLS and CDR2 YYNGEE. V was pared by 1 base and J by 6 bases, with 16 bases between. The CDR3 sequence: CASSVNPSRDPGELFF. CDR3 nucleotide sequence: TGTGCCAGCAGCGTAAATCCGTCCAGGGATCCCGGGGAGCTGTTTTTT.

The chain is built from TRBV7-9 and TRBJ2-7; 7 bases map to TRBD1. Per the germline V gene, CDR1 is SEHNR and CDR2 is FQNEAQ (reference sequence). Trimming at V came to 6 bases and at J to 0 bases, leaving 2 bases not matched to a gene. There are 13 residues in the CDR3. The CDR3 loop is CASRQGSSYEQYF. CDR3 sequence (DNA): TGTGCCAGCAGACAGGGGAGCTCCTACGAGCAGTACTTC.

With regard to this clone: This same CDR3 is encoded by further DNA sequences in the sample. The rearrangement uses TRBV9 and TRBJ2-3, with D unresolved. CDR1 is SGDLS, CDR2 YYNGEE, per germline. CDR3 length equals 13 residues. With 4 bases removed from V and 1 base from J, the gap between germline ends came to 7 bases. The CDR3 region is CASSSSGTDTQYF. The DNA for the CDR3 is TGTGCCAGCAGCTCAAGCGGCACAGATACGCAGTATTTT. Supplemented by reference TRBV9 and TRBJ2-3, the full variable domain reads DSGVTQTPKHLITATGQRVTLRCSPRSGDLSVYWYQQSLDQGLQFLIQYYNGEERAKGNILERFSAQQFPDLHSELNLSSLELGDSALYFCASSSSGTDTQYFGPGTRLTVL.

The chain uses TRBV5-4 and TRBJ2-5, with D perhaps assigned TRBD1 or TRBD2 (6 bases each). Germline CDR1 reads SGHNT; CDR2 reads YYREEE (reference sequence). V dropped 4 bases and J dropped 2 bases, with 12 bases sitting between them. The CDR3 length is 14 residues. The CDR3 sequence is CASSPGAPQETQYF. The CDR3 DNA is TGTGCCAGCAGCCCGGGGGCCCCACAAGAGACCCAGTACTTC.

The chain combines TRBV7-2 with TRBJ1-6; TRBD1 might be the D (6 bases). Looked up from germline, CDR1 is SGHTA and CDR2 is FQGNSA. V was clipped by 5 bases and J by 0 bases, with 14 bases between them. This CDR3 is 17 amino acids long. The CDR3: CASSVDRLSSYNSPLHF. In DNA form, the CDR3 reads TGTGCCAGCAGCGTCGACAGGCTGAGCTCCTATAATTCACCCCTCCACTTT.

The J gene is TRBJ2-7, the V gene TRBV27, with 11 nucleotides matching TRBD2. Germline V gene sequence: CDR1 MNHEY, CDR2 SMNVEV (reference sequence). CDR3 length: 15 residues. The trim removed 5 bases at V and 3 bases at J, leaving 6 bases unmatched. CDR3 in amino acids: CASSPIGTSGYEQYF. CDR3 DNA sequence: TGTGCCAGCAGTCCTATCGGGACTAGCGGCTACGAGCAGTACTTC.

As for this clone: Other DNA sequences from this sample encode an identical CDR3 as well. The J gene is TRBJ1-1, the V gene TRBV9, with TRBD1 identical over 9 bases. Germline V CDR1 and CDR2: SGDLS, YYNGEE. CDR3 size: 13 residues. The ends lost 3 bases at V and 5 bases at J; junction bases unmatched: 2. CDR3 loop: CASSETGGTEAFF. The CDR3 region has the DNA TGTGCCAGCAGCGAGACAGGGGGAACTGAAGCTTTCTTT.

This clone was counted once. The rearrangement joins TRBV30 to TRBJ2-3; D is undetermined. The V gene's germline CDR1 is GTSNPN and CDR2 SVGIG (reference sequence). This CDR3 has 13 amino acids. Trimming shortened V by 7 bases and J by 3 bases, and 14 bases separated the two germline ends. The CDR3 DNA reads TGTGCCTTCGACCCTACGGAGACAGATACGCAGTATTTT. Its translation is CAFDPTETDTQYF.

The chain uses TRBV7-9 and TRBJ2-5, with TRBD2 identical over 8 bases. The CDR3 is made up of 16 amino acids. Germline CDR1 reads SEHNR; CDR2 reads FQNEAQ (reference sequence). V gave up 8 bases and J gave up 6 bases; unmatched junction bases: 17. DNA for the CDR3: TGTGCCAGCGCCCCGGGCGGGGGGCTGCTGAGTCAGACCCAGTACTTC. Its translation is CASAPGGGLLSQTQYF.